One sample yielded the 9 T cell receptor beta chains listed below, sequenced in a study of blood T cell repertoires in COVID-19. Using immunoSEQ multiplex PCR, the repertoire was profiled, and TCRdb retains in-frame clones only, with some absent. The sample holds 200,000 to 300,000 clones, about 89% seen once. What was sequenced was PBMCs or T cells enriched from blood (not recorded which). Receptors originate from a woman in her thirties who had recovered from COVID-19.

The chain couples TRBV10-3 to TRBJ2-7; the match to TRBD1 covers 7 bases. The junction had 7 bases not matched to a gene; V was cut back by 9 bases and J by 5 bases. CDR3 length: 12 residues. Per germline, CDR1 ENHRY and CDR2 SYGVKD. CDR3: CAIGTATDEQYF. CDR3 sequence (DNA): TGTGCCATTGGGACAGCCACCGACGAGCAGTACTTC.

The chain uses TRBV6-5 and TRBJ2-7, with 7 bases identical to TRBD1. Germline CDR1 is MNHEY and CDR2 is SVGAGI. The CDR3 contains 14 residues. J lost 2 bases, V lost 3 bases, and 4 bases had no gene match. This CDR3 reads CASSYRQGTYEQYF. Written as DNA, the CDR3 is TGTGCCAGCAGTTATCGACAGGGTACCTACGAGCAGTACTTC.

This clone occurred once. The chain uses TRBV12-5 and TRBJ1-1; D is undetermined. Trimming pared 4 bases from V and 5 bases from J, leaving 11 bases between. This CDR3 has 13 residues. The germline V gene has CDR1 LGHNT and CDR2 FRNRAP. The CDR3 coding sequence is TGTGCTAGTGGTTCTGCGGGAGGTACTGAAGCTTTCTTT. Encoded protein: CASGSAGGTEAFF.

The chain couples TRBV2 to TRBJ2-1; D gene ambiguous. Trimming removed 7 bases from V and 5 bases from J, with 12 bases in between. This CDR3 is 13 amino acids long. Germline-derived CDR1 and CDR2 are SNHLY and FYNNEI. The CDR3 is CASMFALNNEQFF. The CDR3, as DNA: TGTGCCAGCATGTTTGCGCTTAACAATGAGCAGTTCTTC.

V usage is TRBV4-1 and J usage is TRBJ1-6; D gene ambiguous. The CDR3 has 16 amino acids. CDR1 is MGHRA, CDR2 YSYEKL, per germline. V dropped 0 bases and J dropped 8 bases, with 14 bases sitting between them. Here the CDR3 DNA reads TGCGCCAGCAGCCAAGATGCGGGGAGAATTGATTCACCCCTCCACTTT. Translation gives CASSQDAGRIDSPLHF.

The gene calls are TRBV5-1 and TRBJ2-1; TRBD1 is a possible D gene (6 bases). Trimming removed 0 bases at V and 7 bases at J, with 8 bases between. Germline V gene data show CDR1 as SGHRS and CDR2 as YFSETQ. This CDR3 contains 13 residues. CDR3 loop: CASSLDQGNEQFF. The DNA of the CDR3 is TGCGCCAGCAGCTTGGACCAGGGGAATGAGCAGTTCTTC.

As to this clone: This CDR3 is also generated by other DNA sequences in the sample. The chain uses TRBV18 and TRBJ1-2; D gene unclear. Germline assignment: CDR1 KGHSH and CDR2 LQKENI. The CDR3 is made up of 12 amino acids. V was clipped by 2 bases and J by 2 bases, with 3 bases between them. The CDR3 is CASSPENYGYTF. The CDR3, as DNA: TGTGCCAGCTCACCAGAGAACTATGGCTACACCTTC. The entire variable domain, with the rest obtained from reference TRBV18 and TRBJ1-2, is as follows: NAGVMQNPRHLVRRRGQEARLRCSPMKGHSHVYWYRQLPEEGLKFMVYLQKENIIDESGMPKERFSAEFPKEGPSILRIQQVVRGDSAAYFCASSPENYGYTFGSGTRLTVV.

This clone has only one observation. The chain links TRBV15 to TRBJ2-7, with 10 bases lining up with TRBD1. Germline loops: CDR1 LNHNV, CDR2 YYDKDF (reference sequence). V was clipped by 3 bases and J by 6 bases; unmatched bases: 14. The CDR3 loop spans 17 amino acids. The CDR3 DNA follows: TGTGCCACCAGCAGGGGAGACAGGGGGCCACCCCCTGGCGAGCAGTACTTC. It encodes CATSRGDRGPPPGEQYF.

J is TRBJ1-5 and V is TRBV6-5; D gene ambiguous. Trimming cost V 6 bases and J 6 bases, with 12 bases left between them. In germline, CDR1 is MNHEY, CDR2 SVGAGI. This CDR3 has 13 amino acids. CDR3 bases: TGTGCCAGCAGGCGTACCGAGGGTCAGCCCCAGCATTTT. This encodes CASRRTEGQPQHF.